One and the same sample provided the 31 T cell receptor beta chains below, sequenced in a study of blood T cell repertoires in COVID-19. Using immunoSEQ multiplex PCR, the repertoire was profiled, and TCRdb retains in-frame clones only, with some absent. This sample carries approximately 670,000 clones, 85% to 90% of them seen once, and the ten largest clones take about 0.26%. Sequencing was performed on peripheral blood. The source of these receptors is a young woman with acute or convalescent COVID-19.

The chain combines TRBV30 with TRBJ1-3, with D unclear. Trimming removed 0 bases from V and 0 bases from J, with 9 bases in between. The germline V gene has CDR1 GTSNPN and CDR2 SVGIG (reference sequence). The CDR3 extends over 15 amino acids. The CDR3 DNA follows: TGTGCCTGGAGTGTACGTCTGAGCTCTGGAAACACCATATATTTT. This sequence encodes CAWSVRLSSGNTIYF.

The chain joins TRBV28 to TRBJ1-1; D gene uncertain. The CDR3 sequence is 16 residues long. Germline V gene data show CDR1 as MDHEN and CDR2 as SYDVKM. The V end was cut by 5 bases, the J end by 1 base, with 17 bases between. The DNA for the CDR3 is TGTGCCAGCAGTGAATTCCTGAGTGAGGCGAACACTGAAGCTTTCTTT. Protein sequence: CASSEFLSEANTEAFF.

The V and J genes are TRBV2 and TRBJ2-7; TRBD1 matches at 8 bases. Germline values: CDR1 SNHLY, CDR2 FYNNEI. The CDR3 is made up of 15 amino acids. V was pared by 0 bases and J by 6 bases, with 7 bases of the junction left unmatched. Here the CDR3 DNA reads TGTGCCAGCAGTGAAGCAGGAGGACAGGGAGGCGAGCAGTACTTC. Encoded protein: CASSEAGGQGGEQYF.

This chain joins TRBV7-9 and TRBJ1-1; a weak D match, TRBD1 (5 bases). Trimming cost V 5 bases and J 12 bases, with 19 bases left between them. Germline CDR1 is SEHNR and CDR2 is FQNEAQ (reference sequence). This CDR3 is built from 13 residues. Here the CDR3 reads CASSPIGAGESFF. DNA of the CDR3: TGTGCCAGCAGCCCTATAGGTGCGGGGGAATCTTTCTTT.

The rearrangement uses TRBV27 and TRBJ1-4, with D perhaps TRBD1 (6 bases). CDR1 MNHEY and CDR2 SMNVEV come from the germline V gene (reference sequence). V lost 6 bases to trimming and J lost 8 bases, with 16 bases between them. The CDR3 runs to 14 residues. CDR3 sequence (DNA): TGTGCCAGCAGCCCTTTAGGGGGAAGGGAAAAACTGTTTTTT. Translation: CASSPLGGREKLFF.

The chain employs TRBV30 and TRBJ2-6, with D perhaps matching TRBD2 (5 bases). With 7 bases removed from V and 0 bases from J, the gap between germline ends came to 10 bases. Looked up from germline, CDR1 is GTSNPN and CDR2 is SVGIG (reference sequence). The CDR3 has 14 residues. The CDR3 coding sequence is TGTGCCTCGACGGGGATCTCTGGGGCCAACGTCCTGACTTTC. Translated: CASTGISGANVLTF.

This chain connects TRBV5-4 to TRBJ2-5; TRBD1 aligns across 10 bases. This CDR3 comprises 16 residues. V was clipped by 4 bases and J by 5 bases; unmatched bases: 11. Germline CDR1 and CDR2: SGHNT and YYREEE (reference sequence). CDR3 region: CASSRDRGLWRETQYF. CDR3 nucleotide sequence: TGTGCCAGCAGCCGGGACAGGGGCTTGTGGAGGGAGACCCAGTACTTC.

The chain has TRBV27 and TRBJ1-6; 11 bases are shared with TRBD1. Trimming took 5 bases from V and 7 from J; bases not matched to a gene: 7. CDR3 size: 16 residues. CDR1 and CDR2 from the germline V gene are MNHEY and SMNVEV (reference sequence). The CDR3 DNA reads as TGTGCCAGCAGTCCGTCGGACAGGGGGCAAAATTCACCCCTCCACTTT. This sequence encodes CASSPSDRGQNSPLHF.

The J gene is TRBJ1-3, the V gene TRBV6-5; D gene unclear. V was trimmed by 7 bases and J by 0 bases, leaving 10 bases between them. CDR1 is MNHEY, CDR2 SVGAGI, per germline. The CDR3 runs to 14 residues. CDR3 bases: TGTGCCAGCACAGTGGAGCTCTCTGGAAACACCATATATTTT. Translation: CASTVELSGNTIYF.

The V gene is TRBV7-2, the J gene TRBJ2-7; D perhaps matches TRBD1 (6 bases). Trimming left V 5 bases short and J 3 bases short, with 11 bases between. Germline V gene data show CDR1 as SGHTA and CDR2 as FQGNSA. The CDR3 spans 13 residues. CDR3 DNA: TGTGCCAGCAGCATACAGGGCCGCTACGAGCAGTACTTC. Encoded protein: CASSIQGRYEQYF.

This chain uses TRBV6-5 with TRBJ1-2, with D possibly TRBD1 on 5 matching bases. Germline V gives CDR1 MNHEY, CDR2 SVGAGI. The length of the CDR3 is 14 residues. Trimming cost V 10 bases and J 6 bases, with 21 bases left between them. The CDR3 protein is CANHRGRVEHGYTF. DNA for the CDR3: TGTGCCAACCACCGCGGCAGGGTAGAGCATGGCTACACCTTC.

Concerning this clone: Other DNA sequences of this sample code for an identical CDR3. The chain combines TRBV19 with TRBJ1-5; D perhaps matches TRBD1 (5 bases). In germline, CDR1 is LNHDA, CDR2 SQIVND (reference sequence). V lost 3 bases, J lost 2 bases, and 8 bases lay in between. This CDR3 has 14 amino acids. The CDR3 here is CASSMGQGNQPQHF. CDR3 sequence (DNA): TGTGCCAGTAGTATGGGGCAAGGCAATCAGCCCCAGCATTTT.

The rearrangement links TRBV15 to TRBJ2-2, with D possibly being TRBD2 (6 bases). The CDR3 covers 15 residues. Germline V gives CDR1 LNHNV, CDR2 YYDKDF (reference sequence). V gave up 5 bases and J gave up 0 bases, with 10 bases separating them. In DNA form, the CDR3 reads TGTGCCACCAGCGGGCGGAGGGCGAACACCGGGGAGCTGTTTTTT. Translating it yields CATSGRRANTGELFF. The variable domain in full, completed from reference TRBV15 and TRBJ2-2, reads DAMVIQNPRYQVTQFGKPVTLSCSQTLNHNVMYWYQQKSSQAPKLLFHYYDKDFNNEADTPDNFQSRRPNTSFCFLDIRSPGLGDTAMYLCATSGRRANTGELFFGEGSRLTVL.

This clone was seen a single time. The V gene is TRBV28, the J gene TRBJ2-5; D is perhaps TRBD2 (5 bases). Per germline, CDR1 MDHEN and CDR2 SYDVKM. This CDR3 is built from 13 residues. V lost 6 bases to trimming and J lost 3 bases, with 11 bases between them. CDR3 residues: CASSPTGEETQYF. The CDR3 DNA reads TGTGCCAGCAGCCCTACCGGGGAAGAGACCCAGTACTTC. Full variable domain (rest looked up from reference TRBV28 and TRBJ2-5): DVKVTQSSRYLVKRTGEKVFLECVQDMDHENMFWYRQDPGLGLRLIYFSYDVKMKEKGDIPEGYSVSREKKERFSLILESASTNQTSMYLCASSPTGEETQYFGPGTRLLVL.

The chain recombines TRBV24-1 with TRBJ1-5; D remains unclear. Trimming left V 4 bases short and J 3 bases short, with 12 bases between. CDR1 is KGHDR and CDR2 is SFDVKD in the germline V gene. The CDR3 runs to 15 residues. CDR3 in amino acids: CATSESRRFNQPQHF. The CDR3 DNA is TGTGCCACCAGTGAAAGCCGCAGGTTCAATCAGCCCCAGCATTTT.

Only one count was recorded for this clone. CDR3 protein: CASSRGGQGAYEQYF. DNA for the CDR3: TGCGCCAGCAGCCGAGGCGGACAGGGGGCCTACGAGCAGTACTTC. The chain couples TRBV4-1 to TRBJ2-7, with 10 nucleotides matching TRBD1. V lost 4 bases to trimming and J lost 2 bases; unmatched junction nucleotides: 5. The CDR3 is 15 amino acids. Germline V gene lookup returns CDR1 MGHRA and CDR2 YSYEKL.

The chain carries TRBV11-3 and TRBJ1-1; D is ambiguous. The V and J ends lost 5 bases and 8 bases respectively, with 12 bases between them. Germline CDR1 is SGHNT and CDR2 is YENEEA. This CDR3 contains 12 residues. CDR3 DNA: TGTGCCAGCAGCCATTACAGTTCGGAAGCTTTCTTT. This sequence encodes CASSHYSSEAFF.

V gene TRBV7-2 combines with J gene TRBJ2-1, with D possibly matching TRBD1 (5 bases). Trimming took 4 bases from V and 10 from J, leaving 17 bases between them. Germline CDR1 SGHTA, CDR2 FQGNSA. This CDR3 contains 14 residues. The CDR3 loop is CASSSPLTWGEQFF. The CDR3, as DNA: TGTGCCAGCAGCTCCCCCCTCACATGGGGCGAGCAGTTCTTC. The whole variable domain, filled in from reference TRBV7-2 and TRBJ2-1, reads GAGVSQSPSNKVTEKGKDVELRCDPISGHTALYWYRQSLGQGLEFLIYFQGNSAPDKSGLPSDRFSAERTGGSVSTLTIQRTQQEDSAVYLCASSSPLTWGEQFFGPGTRLTVL.

This chain joins TRBV19 and TRBJ1-1; a possible D gene is TRBD1 (6 bases). The CDR3 covers 15 residues. Looked up from germline, CDR1 is LNHDA and CDR2 is SQIVND (reference sequence). V was trimmed by 3 bases and J by 4 bases, leaving 15 bases between them. This CDR3 reads CASSIGGARVTEAFF. Written as DNA, the CDR3 is TGTGCCAGTAGTATCGGGGGGGCGCGGGTCACTGAAGCTTTCTTT. The variable domain in full, with the rest retrieved from reference TRBV19 and TRBJ1-1, is DGGITQSPKYLFRKEGQNVTLSCEQNLNHDAMYWYRQDPGQGLRLIYYSQIVNDFQKGDIAEGYSVSREKKESFPLTVTSAQKNPTAFYLCASSIGGARVTEAFFGQGTRLTVV.

The V gene is TRBV20-1, the J gene TRBJ1-1, with D possibly TRBD1 on 5 matching bases. Germline CDR1 reads DFQATT; CDR2 reads SNEGSKA (reference sequence). Trimming left V 3 bases short and J 1 base short, with 12 bases between. The CDR3 is 14 amino acids. CDR3 sequence: CSASLTASNTEAFF. CDR3 coding DNA: TGCAGTGCTAGTTTGACAGCCTCGAACACTGAAGCTTTCTTT.

The chain combines TRBV6-5 with TRBJ2-5; 8 nucleotides agree with TRBD2. The CDR3 has 16 amino acids. Germline V lookup: CDR1 MNHEY, CDR2 SVGAGI. Germline trimming cut 3 bases from V and 2 bases from J; bases unmatched to any gene: 8. CDR3 protein: CASSYLGGAGQETQYF. DNA of the CDR3: TGTGCCAGCAGTTATCTCGGGGGGGCCGGACAAGAGACCCAGTACTTC.

The J gene is TRBJ1-1, the V gene TRBV18; 7 bases match TRBD1. The CDR3 spans 14 residues. Trimming removed 4 bases from V and 4 bases from J; junction bases left unmatched: 6. Germline CDR1 KGHSH, CDR2 LQKENI. DNA of the CDR3: TGTGCCAGCTCACTTCCGGGACAGTCCACTGAAGCTTTCTTT. Translating it yields CASSLPGQSTEAFF.

This sequence joins TRBV29-1 and TRBJ1-6, with TRBD1 matching over 10 bases. This CDR3 comprises 15 residues. From germline, CDR1 is SQVTM and CDR2 ANQGSEA. The trim removed 8 bases at V and 10 bases at J, leaving 14 bases unmatched. This CDR3 reads CSTRARDRGHSPLHF. CDR3 in DNA: TGCAGCACCAGGGCCCGGGACAGGGGACACTCACCCCTCCACTTT. The entire variable domain, with the rest obtained from reference TRBV29-1 and TRBJ1-6, is as follows: SAVISQKPSRDICQRGTSLTIQCQVDSQVTMMFWYRQQPGQSLTLIATANQGSEATYESGFVIDKFPISRPNLTFSTLTVSNMSPEDSSIYLCSTRARDRGHSPLHFGNGTRLTVT.

This sequence joins TRBV7-7 and TRBJ2-1; D unresolved. The CDR3 spans 13 residues. CDR1 is SSHAT and CDR2 is FNYEAQ in the germline V gene (reference sequence). V was trimmed by 4 bases and J by 3 bases, leaving 7 bases between them. CDR3 DNA sequence: TGTGCCAGCAGCTCCCAACTCTACAATGAGCAGTTCTTC. Residues: CASSSQLYNEQFF.

This CDR3 reads CATSRGLGAGEKLFF. Written as DNA, the CDR3 is TGTGCCACCAGCAGAGGGTTGGGGGCCGGTGAAAAACTGTTTTTT. The chain joins TRBV15 to TRBJ1-4, with D perhaps matching TRBD1 (6 bases). Germline assignment: CDR1 LNHNV and CDR2 YYDKDF (reference sequence). Between the trimmed V and J ends, which lost 1 base and 7 bases, there was a span of 13 bases. This CDR3 spans 15 amino acids. Full variable domain (remainder filled in from reference TRBV15 and TRBJ1-4): DAMVIQNPRYQVTQFGKPVTLSCSQTLNHNVMYWYQQKSSQAPKLLFHYYDKDFNNEADTPDNFQSRRPNTSFCFLDIRSPGLGDTAMYLCATSRGLGAGEKLFFGSGTQLSVL.

DNA of the CDR3: TGCGCCAGCAGCTCGGGGCGGGGGAACCTCGCTGAAGCTTTCTTT. This codes for CASSSGRGNLAEAFF. The chain has TRBV4-1 and TRBJ1-1; tentative D call: TRBD1 (5 bases). This CDR3 contains 15 residues. Germline V gives CDR1 MGHRA, CDR2 YSYEKL. V was pared by 5 bases and J by 6 bases, with 19 bases between.

The rearrangement uses TRBV7-6 and TRBJ2-1; maybe TRBD1 (5 bases). Trimming stripped 5 bases from V and 5 bases from J, with 10 bases between. Germline CDR1 reads SGHVS; CDR2 reads FNYEAQ. The CDR3 is 13 residues long. The CDR3 coding sequence is TGTGCCAGCAGCCCAACGACAGACAATGAGCAGTTCTTC. Amino acids: CASSPTTDNEQFF.

This clone was seen a handful of times. In nucleotides, the CDR3 is TGCGCCAGCAGCCCCGAACACGCGCAAGGGGTTAGCAATCAGCCCCAGCATTTT. Translating it yields CASSPEHAQGVSNQPQHF. The chain combines TRBV5-1 with TRBJ1-5; D is possibly TRBD1 (5 bases). This CDR3 region has 18 residues. Germline V gene data show CDR1 as SGHRS and CDR2 as YFSETQ. V was clipped by 4 bases and J by 0 bases, with 20 bases between them.

The CDR3 here is CASMRLGTGSYEQYF. CDR3 nucleotides: TGTGCCAGCATGAGGCTCGGGACAGGTTCATACGAGCAGTACTTC. The V and J genes are TRBV6-5 and TRBJ2-7, with 8 bases fitting TRBD1. Per the germline V gene, CDR1 is MNHEY and CDR2 is SVGAGI. CDR3 size: 15 residues. The V segment lost 7 bases and the J segment 4 bases; nucleotides outside the gene matches: 12.

The V call is TRBV2, the J call TRBJ1-2; the D is unclear. Trimming stripped 8 bases from V and 4 bases from J, with 8 bases between. The CDR3 is 11 residues long. Per germline, CDR1 SNHLY and CDR2 FYNNEI. For the CDR3, the DNA is TGTGCCAGCGCGGAGAGCTATGGCTACACCTTC. As protein: CASAESYGYTF.

The chain is built from TRBV4-3 and TRBJ2-3; no clear D. Germline V CDR1 and CDR2: LGHNA, YSLEER. CDR3 length equals 15 residues. V was shortened by 4 bases and J by 0 bases, with 11 bases between the two germline ends. CDR3 in DNA: TGCGCCAGCAGCCCGAAACTGGTGAGCACAGATACGCAGTATTTT. It encodes CASSPKLVSTDTQYF.